The present T cell receptor (beta chain) was sequenced within a study of T cell responses to AZD1222 COVID-19 vaccine. TCRdb's table, derived via immunoSEQ multiplex PCR, lists solely in-frame clones and lacks some. The table lists some 98,000 clones, about 88% of them singletons. Study-level points and caveats: The study found Spike-specific TCR breadth and depth rose after two AZD1222 doses.

The CDR3 is made up of 16 amino acids. Germline CDR1 is SEHNR and CDR2 is FQNEAQ (reference sequence). V lost 5 bases to trimming and J lost 4 bases; unmatched junction nucleotides: 11. As concerns this clone: The target antigen is unknown.

Source: peripheral blood, taken 28 days after the second AZD1222 dose. The chain carries TRBV7-9 and TRBJ2-3; 8 bases line up with TRBD1. This TCR came from an adult who received the AZD1222 COVID-19 vaccine. CDR3 in amino acids: CASSPRGREVSDTQYF. In DNA form, the CDR3 reads TGTGCCAGCAGCCCCAGGGGGCGGGAAGTATCAGATACGCAGTATTTT.